What follows are 11 T cell receptor beta chains derived from one specimen sequenced in a study of blood T cell repertoires in COVID-19. Here immunoSEQ multiplex PCR was the method, and the copy in TCRdb shows in-frame clones only, minus some. The sample holds 90,000 to 120,000 clones, roughly 92% seen once. The sequencing sample was made of peripheral blood. All receptors derive from a man aged 70-80 years with acute or convalescent COVID-19.

The chain combines TRBV5-1 with TRBJ1-2; 7 positions agree with TRBD1. Germline values: CDR1 SGHRS, CDR2 YFSETQ. The CDR3 is 14 residues long. The ends lost 4 bases at V and 2 bases at J; junction bases unmatched: 5. The CDR3 bases are TGCGCCAGCAGCCAGCTGACAGGGAACTATGGCTACACCTTC. This translates into CASSQLTGNYGYTF. Variable domain in full (rest from reference TRBV5-1 and TRBJ1-2): KAGVTQTPRYLIKTRGQQVTLSCSPISGHRSVSWYQQTPGQGLQFLFEYFSETQRNKGNFPGRFSGRQFSNSRSEMNVSTLELGDSALYLCASSQLTGNYGYTFGSGTRLTVV.

This clone showed up just once. V and J are TRBV7-3 and TRBJ2-4, with 10 positions matching TRBD2. Germline V lookup: CDR1 SGHTA, CDR2 FQGTGA. V was pared by 5 bases and J by 4 bases, with 14 bases of the junction left unmatched. CDR3 length: 18 residues. The CDR3 coding sequence is TGTGCCAGCAGCCCTACTCCCCGATTACTAGCGGGAAAAAACATTCAGTACTTC. Translation: CASSPTPRLLAGKNIQYF.

The chain has TRBV5-5 and TRBJ2-7, with 12 bases that match TRBD1. This CDR3 spans 14 amino acids. V shed 4 bases and J 4 bases; nucleotides not matched to a gene: 3. Germline V CDR1 and CDR2: SGHKS, YYEKEE (reference sequence). CDR3 coding DNA: TGTGCCAGCAGCGGGGGACAGGGGGCGTACGAGCAGTACTTC. Amino acid sequence: CASSGGQGAYEQYF. Full variable domain (remainder filled in from reference TRBV5-5 and TRBJ2-7): DAGVTQSPTHLIKTRGQQVTLRCSPISGHKSVSWYQQVLGQGPQFIFQYYEKEERGRGNFPDRFSARQFPNYSSELNVNALLLGDSALYLCASSGGQGAYEQYFGPGTRLTVT.

The chain employs TRBV5-1 and TRBJ2-5, with 7 bases identical to TRBD1. Trimming took 3 bases from V and 5 from J; bases not matched to a gene: 7. Germline CDR1 reads SGHRS; CDR2 reads YFSETQ. The CDR3 covers 14 residues. CDR3 coding DNA: TGCGCCAGCAGCTCAGGACAGGTATGGGAGACCCAGTACTTC. Amino acid sequence: CASSSGQVWETQYF.

The genes are TRBV9 and TRBJ2-1, with TRBD2 as a possible D gene (6 bases). The length of the CDR3 is 15 residues. CDR1 is SGDLS, CDR2 YYNGEE, per germline. Trimming shortened V by 5 bases and J by 7 bases, and 19 bases separated the two germline ends. CDR3 protein: CASSGLAVLTNEQFF. CDR3 bases: TGTGCCAGCAGTGGGTTAGCGGTACTAACGAATGAGCAGTTCTTC.

This clone has more than one count but fewer than ten. The chain is built from TRBV11-3 and TRBJ1-1, with D perhaps TRBD1 (5 bases). The CDR3 is 14 residues long. V gave up 2 bases and J gave up 7 bases, with 14 bases separating them. The germline V gene has CDR1 SGHNT and CDR2 YENEEA. This chain's CDR3 is CASSLSTGDDEAFF. The CDR3 coding sequence is TGTGCCAGCAGCTTATCCACAGGAGACGATGAAGCTTTCTTT.

V gene TRBV7-9 combines with J gene TRBJ2-3; D perhaps matches TRBD2 (7 bases). This CDR3 is built from 19 residues. The germline gives CDR1 SEHNR, CDR2 FQNEAQ (reference sequence). Trimming stripped 5 bases from V and 0 bases from J, with 24 bases between. The CDR3: CASSPTGRRGPLSTDTQYF. In DNA, the CDR3 is TGTGCCAGCAGCCCTACAGGACGGCGGGGGCCCCTAAGCACAGATACGCAGTATTTT.

This sequence joins TRBV6-2 or TRBV6-3 and TRBJ1-3; D gene unclear. CDR3 length: 17 amino acids. V was clipped by 6 bases and J by 2 bases, with 20 bases between them. CDR1 and CDR2 from the germline V gene are MNHEY and SVGEGT. The CDR3 is CASSPTLGRGTGNTIYF. The CDR3 coding sequence is TGTGCCAGCAGCCCTACACTAGGGCGGGGAACTGGAAACACCATATATTTT.

The rearrangement joins TRBV10-2 to TRBJ1-2, with 7 bases fitting TRBD1. Germline V gene sequence: CDR1 WSHSY, CDR2 SAAADI. V trimming: 6 bases; J trimming: 2 bases; junction bases outside the gene matches: 0. The CDR3 is 12 residues long. CDR3 protein: CASRDRNYGYTF. The CDR3 DNA reads TGCGCCAGCAGGGACAGGAACTATGGCTACACCTTC.

This rearrangement joins TRBV9 to TRBJ1-2; a weak D match, TRBD1 (6 bases). CDR3 length: 16 residues. Per the germline V gene, CDR1 is SGDLS and CDR2 is YYNGEE. Trimming took 4 bases from V and 5 from J, leaving 21 bases between them. CDR3 loop: CASSPRSFTQGYGYTF. Here the CDR3 DNA reads TGTGCCAGCAGCCCGAGGTCCTTCACCCAGGGGTATGGCTACACCTTC.

The chain employs TRBV7-9 and TRBJ1-1; 8 nucleotides agree with TRBD1. V was clipped by 5 bases and J by 5 bases; unmatched bases: 7. CDR3 size: 14 residues. Looked up from germline, CDR1 is SEHNR and CDR2 is FQNEAQ (reference sequence). Written as DNA, the CDR3 is TGTGCCAGCAGCGTCCGACAGGGGCGGACTGAAGCTTTCTTT. Its translation: CASSVRQGRTEAFF.